The rows below give T cell receptor beta chains drawn from one sample of a study of cytomegalovirus exposure and HLA in healthy donors. Libraries were prepared by immunoSEQ multiplex PCR; TCRdb keeps only in-frame clonotypes and omits some of them. The sample includes some 85,000 clones, approximately 77% of them seen just once. Sample: PBMCs. All receptors derive from a man younger than 40 in good health and CMV-seronegative. Both conserved end residues are part of each CDR3. A D gene is named only where the DNA matches it firmly. Clone size is not always given. Where it is, it says once, few, many or a class for expanded clones.

DNA	CDR3	V	J	D	length	size
TGTGCCATCACCCGGGGGAGAGGGGACACTGAAGCTTTCTTT	CAITRGRGDTEAFF	TRBV10-3	TRBJ1-1	.	14	once
TGTGCCAGTATAGGGACAGGTACTTATGGCTACACCTTC	CASIGTGTYGYTF	TRBV19	TRBJ1-2	TRBD1	13	.
TGTGCCACCGTACCAATGACGGAGGCGAACACTGAAGCTTTCTTT	CATVPMTEANTEAFF	TRBV6-1	TRBJ1-1	.	15	few
TGTGCCAGCAGTTTAAAAGGACTAGCGAACACCGGGGAGCTGTTTTTT	CASSLKGLANTGELFF	TRBV27	TRBJ2-2	TRBD2	16	.
TGTGCCAGCAGCACCCACAGGGGCTACGAGCAGTACTTC	CASSTHRGYEQYF	TRBV11-2	TRBJ2-7	TRBD1	13	.
TGTGCCAGCACTACAGGGGGAATGAACACTGAAGCTTTCTTT	CASTTGGMNTEAFF	TRBV28	TRBJ1-1	TRBD1	14	.
TGTGCCAGCCAGCGGGAGTCGCCATCCTACGAGCAGTACTTC	CASQRESPSYEQYF	TRBV2	TRBJ2-7	TRBD2	14	.
TGTGCCAGCCGACGGACAGGGGGGGGAGAAAAACTGTTTTTT	CASRRTGGGEKLFF	TRBV6-5	TRBJ1-4	TRBD1	14	.
TGTGCCAGCAACTCCGGGGGCACTGAAGCTTTCTTT	CASNSGGTEAFF	TRBV28	TRBJ1-1	.	12	.
TGTGCCAGCAGTGAAGAAGTGGACAGGGATTACAATGAGCAGTTCTTC	CASSEEVDRDYNEQFF	TRBV2	TRBJ2-1	TRBD1	16	.
TGCAGTGCTAGCGGGAGAGATGAGCAGTTCTTC	CSASGRDEQFF	TRBV20-1	TRBJ2-1	.	11	.
TGTGCCAGTAGCTTGACAGGGTTGAGCATAGGTGGGGCCAACGTCCTGACTTTC	CASSLTGLSIGGANVLTF	TRBV19	TRBJ2-6	TRBD1	18	.
TGTGCCAGCAGCTTAGGGACGGGGTCTACGCAGTATTTT	CASSLGTGSTQYF	TRBV7-6	TRBJ2-3	.	13	.
TGTTCCAGCAGCCCAGGGGGCTATGGCTACACCTTC	CSSSPGGYGYTF	TRBV7-9	TRBJ1-2	TRBD1	12	.
TGTGCCAGCAGTGAACTCGGGAGGATTCCCGGGGAGCTGTTTTTT	CASSELGRIPGELFF	TRBV2	TRBJ2-2	TRBD2	15	.
TGTGCCAGCAGTGAAGCAGGCAGGGTTGGCAATCAGCCCCAGCATTTT	CASSEAGRVGNQPQHF	TRBV2	TRBJ1-5	.	16	once
TGTGCCAGCAGCTTAACCCTGGGCCTTGGCTACACCTTC	CASSLTLGLGYTF	TRBV7-9	TRBJ1-2	.	13	.
TGTGCCACGGGGACAGGGGGCACAGATACGCAGTATTTT	CATGTGGTDTQYF	TRBV15	TRBJ2-3	TRBD1	13	once
TGCAGCGTTGGAGGGGGGGACGACACGCAGTATTTT	CSVGGGDDTQYF	TRBV29-1	TRBJ2-3	.	12	.
TGTGCCGGCGGGACAGGGAACACCGGGGAGCTGTTTTTT	CAGGTGNTGELFF	TRBV19	TRBJ2-2	TRBD1	13	.
TGCGCCAGCAGCCAAGATACTGTGCGGGGGGGCCCATATGGCACAGATACGCAGTATTTT	CASSQDTVRGGPYGTDTQYF	TRBV4-3	TRBJ2-3	TRBD2	20	.
TGTGCCAGCAGTGTCAACCCGGGACAGGGCTCGTTCTATGGCTACACCTTC	CASSVNPGQGSFYGYTF	TRBV6-4	TRBJ1-2	TRBD1	17	.
TGTGCCACCAGCAAGCGGACTAGCGGGTGGGCAGATACGCAGTATTTT	CATSKRTSGWADTQYF	TRBV15	TRBJ2-3	TRBD2	16	.
TGTGCCTGGAGTCGAAAAGGGAGGAACACTGAAGCTTTCTTT	CAWSRKGRNTEAFF	TRBV30	TRBJ1-1	.	14	.
TGTGCCAGCTCACCACGTGGGACAGGGGTTGGACCAGAGACCCAGTACTTC	CASSPRGTGVGPETQYF	TRBV18	TRBJ2-5	TRBD1	17	.
TGTGCCAGCAGGGAAAGACTAGCGGCCTACAATGAGCAGTTCTTC	CASRERLAAYNEQFF	TRBV6-5	TRBJ2-1	TRBD2	15	.
TGTGCCAGCAGCTTTTCCGAGATCGCCACAGATACGCAGTATTTT	CASSFSEIATDTQYF	TRBV7-9	TRBJ2-3	.	15	.